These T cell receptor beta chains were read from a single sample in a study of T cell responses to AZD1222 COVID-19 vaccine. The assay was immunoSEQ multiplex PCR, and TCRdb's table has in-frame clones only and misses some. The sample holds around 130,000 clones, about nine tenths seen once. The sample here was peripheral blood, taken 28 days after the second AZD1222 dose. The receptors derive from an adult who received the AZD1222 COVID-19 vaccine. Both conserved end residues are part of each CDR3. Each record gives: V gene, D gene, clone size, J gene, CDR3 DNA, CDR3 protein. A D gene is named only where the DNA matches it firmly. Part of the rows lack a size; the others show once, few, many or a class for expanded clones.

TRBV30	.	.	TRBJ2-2	TGTGCCTGGAGTCAACTTGGCGCTAACACCGGGGAGCTGTTTTTT	CAWSQLGANTGELFF
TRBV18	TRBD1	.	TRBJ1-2	TGTGCCAGCTCATCGACAGGGGGGCCCCCCACAGGCTACACCTTC	CASSSTGGPPTGYTF
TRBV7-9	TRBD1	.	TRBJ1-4	TGTGCCAGCAGCCCCCGGGACAGGAAGCGGGAAAAACTGTTTTTT	CASSPRDRKREKLFF
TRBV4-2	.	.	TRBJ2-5	TGTGCCAGCAGCCAAGGTTTGCCGGGGGGCCGGGAGACCCAGTACTTC	CASSQGLPGGRETQYF
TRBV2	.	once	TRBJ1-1	TGTGCCAGCAGAACCTCTGGGGGCCCGCTTTTCTTT	CASRTSGGPLFF
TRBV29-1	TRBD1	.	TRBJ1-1	TGCAGCGTTCAGGGGGTAGTTAATGAAGCTTTCTTT	CSVQGVVNEAFF
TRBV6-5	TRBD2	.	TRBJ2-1	TGTGCCAGCAGTTACTCGGGGACTAGCTTCAATGAGCAGTTCTTC	CASSYSGTSFNEQFF
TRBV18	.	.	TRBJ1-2	TGTGCCAGCTCACCACGGAATTGGGACACCCTCTATGGCTACACCTTC	CASSPRNWDTLYGYTF
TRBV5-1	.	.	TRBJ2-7	TGCGCCAGCAGCTTGGTCCAGGGCGAGCAGTACTTC	CASSLVQGEQYF
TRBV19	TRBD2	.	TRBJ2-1	TGTGCCAGTACAGGCGGGGGGACACACAATGAGCAGTTCTTC	CASTGGGTHNEQFF
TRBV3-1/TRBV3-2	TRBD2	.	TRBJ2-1	TGTGCCAGCAGCCTTTCGGCGGGAGGTGAAAATGAGCAGTTCTTC	CASSLSAGGENEQFF
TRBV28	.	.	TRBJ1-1	TGTGCCAGCAGGCTACAGGGAATTTTTACTGAAGCTTTCTTT	CASRLQGIFTEAFF
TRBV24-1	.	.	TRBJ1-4	TGTGCCACCAGTGATGGTAGGGAGGGTGAAAAACTGTTTTTT	CATSDGREGEKLFF
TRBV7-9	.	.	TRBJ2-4	TGTGCCAGCAGCCTTGACCGGCTTAGTATTCAGTACTTC	CASSLDRLSIQYF
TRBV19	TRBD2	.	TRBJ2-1	TGTGCCAGTAGCCCTAAAGGGGTAGGGGCTAGCGGGTCCTACAATGAGCAGTTCTTC	CASSPKGVGASGSYNEQFF
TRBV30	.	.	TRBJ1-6	TGTGCCTGGAGGTCTCCGGATAATTCACCCCTCCACTTT	CAWRSPDNSPLHF
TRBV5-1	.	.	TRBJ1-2	TGCGCCAGCAGCTTGGGTGGACCCTCCTATGGCTACACCTTC	CASSLGGPSYGYTF
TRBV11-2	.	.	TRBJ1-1	TGTGCCAGCAGCTTCATACAGAACACTGAAGCTTTCTTT	CASSFIQNTEAFF
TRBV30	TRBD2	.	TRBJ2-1	TGTGCCTCCACGGGGGGTCCCGTCGGGGAGCAGTTCTTC	CASTGGPVGEQFF
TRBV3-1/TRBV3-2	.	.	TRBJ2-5	TGTGCCAGCAGCCAAGACCCTCCCCCTACTCGGACCCAGTACTTC	CASSQDPPPTRTQYF
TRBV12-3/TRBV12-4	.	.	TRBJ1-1	TGTGCCAGCAGTTTAGGGGTGCAGGTAGCTTTCTTT	CASSLGVQVAFF
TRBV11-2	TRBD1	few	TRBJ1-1	TGTGCCAGCAGCACCCGACAGGGGAACACTGAAGCTTTCTTT	CASSTRQGNTEAFF
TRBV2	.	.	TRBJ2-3	TGTGCCAGCAGTGTGGGGTGGCGGACTAGCACAGATACGCAGTATTTT	CASSVGWRTSTDTQYF
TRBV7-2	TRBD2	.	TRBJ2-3	TGTGCCAGCAGCCGGACTAGCGGATACACAGATACGCAGTATTTT	CASSRTSGYTDTQYF